This T cell receptor (beta chain) was sequenced in a study of cytomegalovirus exposure and HLA in healthy donors. PCR involved 60 Vbeta and 13 Jbeta primers. Sequencing was performed with immunoSEQ multiplex PCR; in TCRdb, only in-frame clones are kept and a portion is missing. The table records 130,000 or so clones, roughly 9.6% of them present only once. The receptor was isolated from a woman between 40 and 55 years old in good health and CMV-seropositive. Material for sequencing was PBMCs.

CDR3 nucleotides: TGTGCCAGCAGCCACCCTAGGGGCGGGGAAAACACAGATACGCAGTATTTT. Its protein is CASSHPRGGENTDTQYF. The J gene is TRBJ2-3, the V gene TRBV7-6; D is possibly TRBD2 (6 bases). The CDR3 is 17 amino acids. V was cut by 5 bases and J by 2 bases, with 20 bases left in between. Germline CDR1 SGHVS, CDR2 FNYEAQ.